These 20 T cell receptor beta chains share one sample of origin, sequenced in a study of blood T cell repertoires in COVID-19 (dated by TCRdb to the early 2020s). Libraries were made using the immunoSEQ multiplex PCR assay. TCRdb took over this immuneACCESS table, retaining in-frame rearrangements with V and J assigned. Such tables are incomplete; in checked studies, under half of the missing clones stem from an unresolved V gene, and the remainder is unexplained. The sample includes a few hundred thousand clones, with approximately 88% observed a single time. Of the sample, around 10% falls within the top ten clones. Sample: PBMCs or T cells enriched from blood (not recorded which). All receptors derive from a woman in her late teens or twenties who had recovered from COVID-19.

V usage is TRBV24-1 and J usage is TRBJ1-1; D not resolved. With 1 base removed from V and 1 base from J, the gap between germline ends came to 9 bases. The CDR3 is 15 residues long. Germline loops: CDR1 KGHDR, CDR2 SFDVKD. CDR3 residues: CATSDFFSRNTEAFF. The DNA for the CDR3 is TGTGCCACCAGTGATTTTTTTTCCAGGAACACTGAAGCTTTCTTT.

The rearrangement links TRBV25-1 to TRBJ1-4; D gene unclear. Trimming took off 6 bases at V and 8 bases at J, with 16 bases between the two ends. CDR1 and CDR2 (germline): MGHDK, SYGVNS. The CDR3 extends over 14 amino acids. The CDR3 spells CASSPALKVEKLFF. The CDR3, as DNA: TGTGCCAGCAGCCCAGCGTTAAAAGTGGAAAAACTGTTTTTT.

The chain recombines TRBV13 with TRBJ1-1; TRBD1 matches at 11 bases. This CDR3 comprises 17 residues. The V gene end was trimmed by 4 bases and the J gene end by 5 bases; junction bases not matched to a gene: 12. Germline CDR1 reads PRHDT; CDR2 reads FYEKMQ (reference sequence). The CDR3 nucleotides read TGTGCCAGCAGCTATGGACAGGGGGCCTGGTCGGGGACTGAAGCTTTCTTT. This gives the protein CASSYGQGAWSGTEAFF. Combining the CDR3 with reference TRBV13 and TRBJ1-1 gives the whole variable domain AAGVIQSPRHLIKEKRETATLKCYPIPRHDTVYWYQQGPGQDPQFLISFYEKMQSDKGSIPDRFSAQQFSDYHSELNMSSLELGDSALYFCASSYGQGAWSGTEAFFGQGTRLTVV.

This chain uses TRBV7-2 with TRBJ1-5; D gene ambiguous. The germline V gene has CDR1 SGHTA and CDR2 FQGNSA. This CDR3 comprises 14 residues. V was trimmed by 0 bases and J by 4 bases, leaving 7 bases between them. The CDR3 is CASSLAHRNQPQHF. The CDR3 DNA is TGTGCCAGCAGCTTAGCCCACAGAAATCAGCCCCAGCATTTT.

This clone was counted once. V gene TRBV30 combines with J gene TRBJ1-3; TRBD1 might be the D (5 bases). The CDR3 contains 15 residues. Germline assignment: CDR1 GTSNPN and CDR2 SVGIG (reference sequence). The V gene lost 0 bases and the J gene lost 2 bases, with 11 bases spanning the gap. CDR3 loop: CAWSVLEGPGNTIYF. In nucleotides, the CDR3 is TGTGCCTGGAGTGTACTGGAGGGGCCTGGAAACACCATATATTTT. The variable domain in full, with the rest retrieved from reference TRBV30 and TRBJ1-3, is SQTIHQWPATLVQPVGSPLSLECTVEGTSNPNLYWYRQAAGRGLQLLFYSVGIGQISSEVPQNLSASRPQDRQFILSSKKLLLSDSGFYLCAWSVLEGPGNTIYFGEGSWLTVV.

The chain recombines TRBV15 with TRBJ1-5; a weak D match, TRBD1 (5 bases). Per germline, CDR1 LNHNV and CDR2 YYDKDF (reference sequence). The ends were cut back, 2 bases at V and 6 bases at J, with 11 bases in the middle. The CDR3 is made up of 14 amino acids. CDR3 protein: CATSRSRRGQPQHF. CDR3 bases: TGTGCCACCAGCAGATCCCGAAGGGGTCAGCCCCAGCATTTT.

This clone was found a few times. The chain has TRBV3-1 (or the pseudogene TRBV3-2) and TRBJ2-5; 8 bases line up with TRBD2. Germline V gene lookup returns CDR1 LGHDT and CDR2 YNNKEL (reference sequence). V lost 4 bases and J lost 2; bases outside the gene matches: 6. The CDR3 extends over 15 amino acids. The CDR3: CASSLQRGPQETQYF. In nucleotides, the CDR3 is TGTGCCAGCAGCCTCCAGCGGGGGCCACAAGAGACCCAGTACTTC.

The CDR3 loop is CASSLELGATEAFF. The CDR3 coding sequence is TGTGCCAGCAGCTTAGAACTGGGGGCCACTGAAGCTTTCTTT. J is TRBJ1-1 and V is TRBV7-8; possibly TRBD1 for D (6 bases). Germline V lookup: CDR1 SGHVS, CDR2 FQNEAQ. This CDR3 is built from 14 residues. Trimming left V 1 base short and J 4 bases short, with 10 bases between.

The chain carries TRBV21-1 and TRBJ1-6; TRBD1 was called by the table and not checked on the DNA. TRBV21-1 is reported as a pseudogene. CDR3 length equals 16 residues. The CDR3 is CASSKDPGDHNSPLHF. CDR3 DNA: TGTGCCAGCAGCAAAGATCCAGGGGATCATAATTCACCCCTCCACTTT.

The chain joins TRBV7-9 to TRBJ1-3; no clear D gene. Trimming stripped 3 bases from V and 0 bases from J, with 6 bases between. Germline V gene sequence: CDR1 SEHNR, CDR2 FQNEAQ (reference sequence). The CDR3 is 14 residues long. The CDR3 protein is CASSLRPSGNTIYF. The CDR3 DNA is TGTGCCAGCAGCTTGAGGCCCTCTGGAAACACCATATATTTT.

The J gene is TRBJ2-7, the V gene TRBV28, with 8 nucleotides matching TRBD1. The CDR3 runs 16 residues. J lost 5 bases, V lost 2 bases, and 11 bases had no gene match. CDR1 and CDR2 from the germline V gene are MDHEN and SYDVKM. The DNA of the CDR3 is TGTGCCAGCAGTTTACTCTCCAGGGGGCGGACGGACGAGCAGTACTTC. This translates into CASSLLSRGRTDEQYF.

The rearrangement links TRBV5-4 to TRBJ1-1; D is unclear. Looked up from germline, CDR1 is SGHNT and CDR2 is YYREEE (reference sequence). V lost 2 bases and J lost 2, with 13 bases in between. The CDR3 is 15 residues long. CDR3 nucleotides: TGTGCCAGCAGCTTAGGAGCAGAATTTAACACTGAAGCTTTCTTT. This sequence encodes CASSLGAEFNTEAFF. The variable domain in full, with the rest retrieved from reference TRBV5-4 and TRBJ1-1, is ETGVTQSPTHLIKTRGQQVTLRCSSQSGHNTVSWYQQALGQGPQFIFQYYREEENGRGNFPPRFSGLQFPNYSSELNVNALELDDSALYLCASSLGAEFNTEAFFGQGTRLTVV.

The V and J genes are TRBV7-9 and TRBJ1-2; 8 nucleotides agree with TRBD1. CDR1 and CDR2 from the germline V gene are SEHNR and FQNEAQ (reference sequence). V was clipped by 5 bases and J by 4 bases; unmatched bases: 9. The CDR3 extends over 15 amino acids. The CDR3 protein is CASSNPDRAIYGYTF. The CDR3 bases are TGTGCCAGCAGCAACCCGGACAGGGCCATCTATGGCTACACCTTC.

The V call is TRBV25-1, the J call TRBJ1-4; D might be TRBD1 (5 bases). Germline V gene sequence: CDR1 MGHDK, CDR2 SYGVNS. The CDR3 length is 15 residues. Between the trimmed V and J ends, which lost 2 bases and 8 bases, there was a span of 15 bases. In DNA, the CDR3 is TGTGCCAGCAGTGAACAATGGGGCCCTGGGGAAAAACTGTTTTTT. It is translated as CASSEQWGPGEKLFF.

V usage is TRBV30 and J usage is TRBJ2-3; no reliable D call. This CDR3 has 11 amino acids. Per germline, CDR1 GTSNPN and CDR2 SVGIG (reference sequence). The chain's CDR3 is CAALAQVTQYF. CDR3 nucleotide sequence: TGTGCTGCACTGGCGCAGGTTACGCAGTATTTT.

V is TRBV24-1 and J is TRBJ1-5; the D gene is possibly TRBD1 (6 bases). V was shortened by 5 bases and J by 3 bases, with 13 bases between the two germline ends. CDR1 is KGHDR, CDR2 SFDVKD, per germline. There are 15 residues in the CDR3. CDR3 region: CATSAADRINQPQHF. CDR3 in DNA: TGTGCCACCAGTGCCGCAGACAGGATCAATCAGCCCCAGCATTTT.

This chain links TRBV29-1 with TRBJ1-2, with D unclear. The CDR3 sequence is 12 residues long. V was pared by 5 bases and J by 3 bases, with 10 bases between. Germline CDR1 reads SQVTM; CDR2 reads ANQGSEA. CDR3 protein: CSVTGRDYGYTF. The DNA for the CDR3 is TGCAGCGTTACTGGTCGGGACTATGGCTACACCTTC.

This clone was seen a single time. The genes are TRBV4-3 and TRBJ1-4, with D hard to call. This CDR3 is built from 13 residues. The V end was cut by 2 bases, the J end by 8 bases, with 9 bases between. Per germline, CDR1 LGHNA and CDR2 YSLEER. DNA of the CDR3: TGCGCCAGCAGCCAAAACGCGGGGGAAAAACTGTTTTTT. Translating gives CASSQNAGEKLFF.

The chain carries TRBV7-8 and TRBJ1-3; 11 nucleotides agree with TRBD1. The V and J ends lost 5 bases and 9 bases, in that order; junction bases with no gene match: 9. This CDR3 has 15 amino acids. Per the germline V gene, CDR1 is SGHVS and CDR2 is FQNEAQ. The CDR3 region has the DNA TGTGCCAGCAGCAACATCGGGACAGGGGGTTCCACCATATATTTT. This translates into CASSNIGTGGSTIYF.

The chain couples TRBV7-2 to TRBJ2-7, with 9 bases aligning to TRBD2. Trimming removed 1 base from V and 2 bases from J; junction bases left unmatched: 6. There are 16 residues in the CDR3. Per the germline V gene, CDR1 is SGHTA and CDR2 is FQGNSA. The CDR3 spells CASSLGGGRATYEQYF. The DNA for the CDR3 is TGTGCCAGCAGCTTAGGGGGCGGGAGGGCTACCTACGAGCAGTACTTC.